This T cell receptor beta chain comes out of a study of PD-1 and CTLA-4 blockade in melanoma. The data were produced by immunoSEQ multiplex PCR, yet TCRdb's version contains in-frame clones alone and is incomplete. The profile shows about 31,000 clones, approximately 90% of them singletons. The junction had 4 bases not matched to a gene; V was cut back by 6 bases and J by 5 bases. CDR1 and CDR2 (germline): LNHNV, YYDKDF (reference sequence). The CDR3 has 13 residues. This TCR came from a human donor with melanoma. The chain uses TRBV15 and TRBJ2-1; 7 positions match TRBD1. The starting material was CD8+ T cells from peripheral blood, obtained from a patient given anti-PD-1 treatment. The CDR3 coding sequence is TGTGCCACCAGTTACAGGGGCAACAATGAGCAGTTCTTC. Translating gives CATSYRGNNEQFF.